A single sample is the source of the 5 T cell receptor beta chains below, sequenced in a study of CD8 T cells in Susac syndrome. The authors reverse transcribed roughly 0.5 to 1 ug RNA with random hexamers. TCRdb independently ran MiXCR on the immunoSEQ multiplex PCR reads; one entry per CDR3 protein. Among approximately 180,000 distinct CDR3 sequences listed, about 93% were seen once. Sequences were obtained from CD4+ T cells from PBMCs. The origin of the receptors is a human donor with multiple sclerosis.

V and J are TRBV12-3 or TRBV12-4 and TRBJ2-6; 13 bases line up with TRBD2. The CDR3 is 20 amino acids. Trimming removed 1 base from V and 2 bases from J; junction bases left unmatched: 8. CDR3 loop: CASSLGVTSGRAAGANVLTF. The DNA of the CDR3 is TGTGCCAGCAGTTTAGGGGTAACTAGCGGGAGGGCCGCTGGGGCCAACGTCCTGACTTTC.

The DNA for the CDR3 is TGTGCCAGCAGCCAAGTGAGGGGTGAGCAGTTCTTC. Its protein is CASSQVRGEQFF. This chain joins TRBV28 and TRBJ2-1; D may be TRBD1 or TRBD2 (5 bases each). Germline assignment: CDR1 MDHEN and CDR2 SYDVKM. V shed 6 bases and J shed 9 bases, with 12 bases lying between them. The CDR3 contains 12 residues.

The rearrangement links TRBV6-5 to TRBJ2-1; D gene uncertain. Between the trimmed V and J ends, which lost 6 bases and 5 bases, there was a span of 14 bases. There are 14 residues in the CDR3. CDR1 MNHEY and CDR2 SVGAGI come from the germline V gene. Here the CDR3 DNA reads TGTGCCAGCAGCTACGTATCGACCGACAATGAGCAGTTCTTC. Its translation: CASSYVSTDNEQFF.

The chain is built from TRBV7-6 and TRBJ2-5; 7 bases agree with TRBD2. This CDR3 spans 16 amino acids. Trimming removed 5 bases from V and 0 bases from J; junction bases left unmatched: 9. Germline lookup yields CDR1 SGHVS and CDR2 FNYEAQ. The CDR3 nucleotides are TGTGCCAGCAGCCGTCTGGCGGGACTAAACCAAGAGACCCAGTACTTC. Its translation is CASSRLAGLNQETQYF. The full variable domain, in which reference TRBV7-6 and TRBJ2-5 provide the parts outside the CDR3, is GAGVSQSPRYKVTKRGQDVALRCDPISGHVSLYWYRQALGQGPEFLTYFNYEAQQDKSGLPNDRFSAERPEGSISTLTIQRTEQRDSAMYRCASSRLAGLNQETQYFGPGTRLLVL.

V and J are TRBV7-9 and TRBJ1-2; TRBD1 agrees at 8 bases. Looked up from germline, CDR1 is SEHNR and CDR2 is FQNEAQ (reference sequence). The CDR3 runs 17 residues. V was clipped by 4 bases and J by 4 bases; unmatched bases: 14. In nucleotides, the CDR3 is TGTGCCAGCAGCTCCCCGGGACAGGCCTTCTTGGGCTATGGCTACACCTTC. This codes for CASSSPGQAFLGYGYTF. Using reference TRBV7-9 and TRBJ1-2 for the parts outside the CDR3, the full variable domain is DTGVSQNPRHKITKRGQNVTFRCDPISEHNRLYWYRQTLGQGPEFLTYFQNEAQLEKSRLLSDRFSAERPKGSFSTLEIQRTEQGDSAMYLCASSSPGQAFLGYGYTFGSGTRLTVV.